The next 17 T cell receptor beta chains were all read from a single sample in a study of cytomegalovirus exposure and HLA in healthy donors. In the PCR, 60 Vbeta and 13 Jbeta primers were used. Repertoires were generated with immunoSEQ multiplex PCR, while TCRdb's copy carries only in-frame clones and drops some. Seen here are tens of thousands of clones, around 76% observed once, and the top ten hold more than 7%. The sequenced sample consisted of PBMCs. These receptor sequences come from a woman aged 25 to 39 in good health and CMV-seropositive.

CDR3 sequence (DNA): TGTGCCAGCAGCCACAGGTCCAATGAGCAGTTCTTC. It is translated as CASSHRSNEQFF. J is TRBJ2-1 and V is TRBV27; D might be TRBD1 (5 bases). CDR3 length equals 12 residues. V lost 6 bases, J lost 6 bases, and 9 bases lay in between. Per germline, CDR1 MNHEY and CDR2 SMNVEV (reference sequence).

This clone was recorded once. The junction departs from germline at one end; a sequencing error may be responsible. This chain connects TRBV7-3 to TRBJ1-2, with 10 bases aligning to TRBD1. CDR1 and CDR2 (germline): SGHTA, FQGTGA. The CDR3 is 15 residues long. CDR3 bases: TGTGCCAGCAGCCCCCGGGACAGGGGAGATTATGGCTACCCCTTC. Translated, it gives CASSPRDRGDYGYPF.

The chain combines TRBV6-5 with TRBJ1-1; 8 bases map to TRBD1. The CDR3 is 14 amino acids. CDR1 MNHEY and CDR2 SVGAGI come from the germline V gene. V lost 4 bases to trimming and J lost 4 bases; unmatched junction nucleotides: 5. The chain's CDR3 is CASSFLTGGTEAFF. CDR3 nucleotide sequence: TGTGCCAGCAGTTTCCTAACAGGGGGCACTGAAGCTTTCTTT.

Concerning this clone itself: The junction departs from the called germline gene at one end, perhaps through a read error. This chain connects TRBV7-9 to TRBJ1-3, with unresolved D. Germline CDR1 SEHNR, CDR2 FQNEAQ (reference sequence). The CDR3 covers 15 residues. The CDR3 bases are TGTACCAGCAGCGCGACTGTAAGCTCTGGAAACACCATATATTTT. Translated, it gives CTSSATVSSGNTIYF.

J is TRBJ2-7 and V is TRBV2; no definite D call. Trimming took 7 bases from V and 5 from J, leaving 21 bases between them. Germline CDR1 and CDR2: SNHLY and FYNNEI. The CDR3 is 15 amino acids. The DNA for the CDR3 is TGTGCCAGCATCTCACCGACTCCGGTGTTGCACGAGCAGTACTTC. Translation gives CASISPTPVLHEQYF.

V and J are TRBV11-2 and TRBJ1-4, with TRBD1 matching 9 bases. V lost 5 bases, J lost 2 bases, and 6 bases stayed unmatched. The CDR3 runs 16 residues. CDR1 SGHAT and CDR2 FQNNGV come from the germline V gene. The DNA for the CDR3 is TGTGCCAGCAGCCAAGACAGGGGGTTGACTAATGAAAAACTGTTTTTT. Its translation is CASSQDRGLTNEKLFF. Full variable domain (missing parts from reference TRBV11-2 and TRBJ1-4): EAGVAQSPRYKIIEKRQSVAFWCNPISGHATLYWYQQILGQGPKLLIQFQNNGVVDDSQLPKDRFSAERLKGVDSTLKIQPAKLEDSAVYLCASSQDRGLTNEKLFFGSGTQLSVL.

The chain employs TRBV27 and TRBJ2-3, with 7 bases fitting TRBD1. V was pared by 5 bases and J by 1 base, with 6 bases of the junction left unmatched. CDR3 length equals 15 residues. Germline-derived CDR1 and CDR2 are MNHEY and SMNVEV (reference sequence). The CDR3 DNA is TGTGCCAGCAGTCCCCGGGACAGCCGCACAGATACGCAGTATTTT. Its protein product is CASSPRDSRTDTQYF.

This clone was found a few times. The V and J genes are TRBV7-2 and TRBJ2-5; no definite D call. The germline V gene has CDR1 SGHTA and CDR2 FQGNSA. V gave up 4 bases and J gave up 2 bases, with 2 bases separating them. This CDR3 has 11 amino acids. The CDR3 DNA is TGTGCCAGCAGCTCACAAGAGACCCAGTACTTC. It is translated as CASSSQETQYF.

V is TRBV7-9 and J is TRBJ1-2; 7 bases align to TRBD1. The V gene's germline CDR1 is SEHNR and CDR2 FQNEAQ (reference sequence). Trimming cost V 5 bases and J 7 bases; bases outside gene matches: 10. The CDR3 totals 14 residues. The CDR3 region has the DNA TGTGCCAGCAGCGCTTCCTACAGGGGAACTGGCTACACCTTC. Protein: CASSASYRGTGYTF. Variable domain in full (rest from reference TRBV7-9 and TRBJ1-2): DTGVSQNPRHKITKRGQNVTFRCDPISEHNRLYWYRQTLGQGPEFLTYFQNEAQLEKSRLLSDRFSAERPKGSFSTLEIQRTEQGDSAMYLCASSASYRGTGYTFGSGTRLTVV.

This clone was detected only a few times. This chain uses TRBV27 with TRBJ1-5, with D tentatively TRBD1 (6 bases). Germline values: CDR1 MNHEY, CDR2 SMNVEV (reference sequence). The ends were cut back, 0 bases at V and 2 bases at J, with 8 bases in the middle. The CDR3 has 15 residues. CDR3 loop: CASSLSAGGNQPQHF. The DNA of the CDR3 is TGTGCCAGCAGTTTATCTGCAGGGGGCAATCAGCCCCAGCATTTT.

The chain links TRBV7-9 to TRBJ2-1; unclear D gene. The germline V and J ends were trimmed by 7 bases and 4 bases, with 5 bases remaining between them. The CDR3 runs 11 residues. Per the germline V gene, CDR1 is SEHNR and CDR2 is FQNEAQ (reference sequence). CDR3 in amino acids: CASNQYNEQFF. The DNA of the CDR3 is TGTGCCAGCAACCAGTACAATGAGCAGTTCTTC.

The chain couples TRBV10-3 to TRBJ2-3, with 8 bases matching TRBD1. Trimming cost V 10 bases and J 6 bases; bases outside gene matches: 15. Germline assignment: CDR1 ENHRY and CDR2 SYGVKD. This CDR3 is 15 amino acids long. This CDR3 reads CATGTGRGPSDTQYF. The CDR3 DNA sequence: TGTGCCACCGGGACGGGCAGGGGGCCTTCGGATACGCAGTATTTT.

V usage is TRBV7-8 and J usage is TRBJ2-4, with D tentatively TRBD2 (6 bases). Germline V gene data show CDR1 as SGHVS and CDR2 as FQNEAQ. The CDR3 is 14 amino acids. V was clipped by 2 bases and J by 8 bases, with 13 bases between them. The CDR3 DNA sequence: TGTGCCAGCAGCTTATGGGCCGGGGGTGACATTCAGTACTTC. It translates to CASSLWAGGDIQYF.

This clone was recorded once. V is TRBV29-1 and J is TRBJ1-2; possible D gene TRBD1, 6 bases. Germline loops: CDR1 SQVTM, CDR2 ANQGSEA. There are 12 residues in the CDR3. With 7 bases removed from V and 6 bases from J, the gap between germline ends came to 15 bases. The CDR3 region is CSATGPQDGYTF. As DNA, the CDR3 is TGCAGCGCAACAGGGCCCCAGGATGGCTACACCTTC.

The chain has TRBV6-1 and TRBJ2-1; TRBD1 agrees at 8 bases. V lost 6 bases, J lost 3 bases, and 7 bases stayed unmatched. Germline loops: CDR1 MNHNS, CDR2 SASEGT. This CDR3 has 15 amino acids. CDR3 nucleotides: TGTGCCAGCAGGTGGACAGGGACGATCTACAATGAGCAGTTCTTC. It translates to CASRWTGTIYNEQFF.

This sequence joins TRBV11-2 and TRBJ1-5, with 7 bases aligning to TRBD1. Per the germline V gene, CDR1 is SGHAT and CDR2 is FQNNGV. The CDR3 spans 13 residues. With V trimmed by 5 bases and J by 8 bases, 6 bases remained unmatched. The CDR3 protein is CASSTDRTKPQHF. CDR3 coding DNA: TGTGCCAGCAGCACGGACAGGACTAAGCCCCAGCATTTT.

The chain joins TRBV10-3 to TRBJ2-1; perhaps TRBD1 as D (5 bases). Trimming took 11 bases from V and 3 from J, leaving 17 bases between them. The CDR3 contains 14 residues. CDR1 ENHRY and CDR2 SYGVKD come from the germline V gene. The DNA of the CDR3 is TGTGCCGCCGCTCAGGGCACTTACTACAATGAGCAGTTCTTC. As protein: CAAAQGTYYNEQFF.